Below are 15 T cell receptor beta chains sequenced from a single sample in a study of cytomegalovirus exposure and HLA in healthy donors. TCRdb keeps only in-frame clones here, not all; method: immunoSEQ multiplex PCR. The table lists around 190,000 clones, approximately 89% of them singletons. The sample taken for sequencing was PBMCs. The receptor source for this set is a man aged 25-45 years in good health and CMV-seropositive.

The chain uses TRBV4-3 and TRBJ2-1; 9 positions match TRBD2. Germline values: CDR1 LGHNA, CDR2 YSLEER. The length of the CDR3 is 16 residues. The V segment lost 0 bases and the J segment 4 bases; nucleotides outside the gene matches: 4. CDR3 sequence (DNA): TGCGCCAGCAGCCAAGATAGAGCGGGGGGATACAATGAGCAGTTCTTC. Its translation: CASSQDRAGGYNEQFF.

The V and J genes are TRBV7-2 and TRBJ1-2, with TRBD1 matching over 8 bases. With 5 bases clipped from V and 2 bases from J, the junction kept 7 bases outside the gene matches. Germline V gene data show CDR1 as SGHTA and CDR2 as FQGNSA. The CDR3 has 15 residues. The CDR3 nucleotides are TGTGCCAGCAGCCAGTGGACAGGGAGGAACTATGGCTACACCTTC. Encoded protein: CASSQWTGRNYGYTF. The variable domain in full, completed from reference TRBV7-2 and TRBJ1-2, reads GAGVSQSPSNKVTEKGKDVELRCDPISGHTALYWYRQSLGQGLEFLIYFQGNSAPDKSGLPSDRFSAERTGGSVSTLTIQRTQQEDSAVYLCASSQWTGRNYGYTFGSGTRLTVV.

This clone is a singleton in its sample. The chain is built from TRBV4-3 and TRBJ2-2; D gene ambiguous. Per germline, CDR1 LGHNA and CDR2 YSLEER. The CDR3 is 14 residues long. With 5 bases removed from V and 1 base from J, the gap between germline ends came to 8 bases. CDR3 sequence: CASSRTRNTGELFF. The CDR3 DNA reads TGCGCCAGCAGCAGGACCCGGAACACCGGGGAGCTGTTTTTT.

The chain carries TRBV7-9 and TRBJ1-4; D is perhaps TRBD1 (6 bases). CDR3 length: 14 residues. The germline V and J ends were trimmed by 4 bases and 8 bases, with 14 bases remaining between them. Germline-derived CDR1 and CDR2 are SEHNR and FQNEAQ (reference sequence). The CDR3 DNA follows: TGTGCCAGCAGCTACAGGGAGATTGAGGAAAAACTGTTTTTT. Amino acids: CASSYREIEEKLFF.

This chain joins TRBV27 and TRBJ1-5; no reliable D call. CDR1 is MNHEY and CDR2 is SMNVEV in the germline V gene (reference sequence). This CDR3 is 11 amino acids long. V dropped 3 bases and J dropped 11 bases, with 8 bases sitting between them. CDR3 sequence: CASSFGGAQHF. CDR3 bases: TGTGCCAGCAGTTTCGGCGGGGCCCAGCATTTT.

The chain employs TRBV6-1 and TRBJ2-7; D possibly matches TRBD1 or TRBD2 (5 bases each). The V and J ends lost 6 bases and 2 bases respectively, with 11 bases between them. CDR1 and CDR2 from the germline V gene are MNHNS and SASEGT. The CDR3 runs 13 residues. CDR3 DNA: TGTGCCAGCAGCAGGGACGGAACCTACGAGCAGTACTTC. The encoded protein is CASSRDGTYEQYF.

In this sample, this clone turned up once. The chain joins TRBV5-4 to TRBJ1-1; D unresolved. The CDR3 covers 12 residues. Germline V gene lookup returns CDR1 SGHNT and CDR2 YYREEE (reference sequence). Trimming cost V 0 bases and J 7 bases, with 7 bases left between them. CDR3: CASSLGGIEAFF. The CDR3 DNA sequence: TGTGCCAGCAGCTTGGGGGGTATTGAAGCTTTCTTT.

The V gene is TRBV5-4, the J gene TRBJ2-5, with TRBD2 as a possible D gene (5 bases). V was pared by 6 bases and J by 1 base, with 16 bases between. The CDR3 has 15 residues. CDR1 and CDR2 from the germline V gene are SGHNT and YYREEE (reference sequence). The CDR3 spells CASKSNGVGQETQYF. DNA of the CDR3: TGTGCCAGCAAATCGAACGGGGTCGGCCAAGAGACCCAGTACTTC.

This sequence joins TRBV7-3 and TRBJ2-2; 10 bases are a match to TRBD2. V was clipped by 5 bases and J by 4 bases; unmatched bases: 10. The CDR3 totals 17 residues. Germline V gene data show CDR1 as SGHTA and CDR2 as FQGTGA. The CDR3 sequence: CASSRPELAGGTGELFF. Here the CDR3 DNA reads TGTGCCAGCAGCAGGCCCGAATTAGCGGGAGGCACCGGGGAGCTGTTTTTT. The variable domain in full, completed from reference TRBV7-3 and TRBJ2-2, reads GAGVSQTPSNKVTEKGKYVELRCDPISGHTALYWYRQSLGQGPEFLIYFQGTGAADDSGLPNDRFFAVRPEGSVSTLKIQRTERGDSAVYLCASSRPELAGGTGELFFGEGSRLTVL.

The chain employs TRBV19 and TRBJ2-7; 10 bases map to TRBD1. The CDR3 is 15 amino acids. Germline V gene lookup returns CDR1 LNHDA and CDR2 SQIVND (reference sequence). J was trimmed by 4 bases and V by 3 bases; bases with no gene match: 6. The CDR3 loop reads CASSMGQGTSYEQYF. Here the CDR3 DNA reads TGTGCCAGTAGTATGGGACAGGGGACATCGTACGAGCAGTACTTC. The full variable domain, with the rest looked up from reference TRBV19 and TRBJ2-7, is DGGITQSPKYLFRKEGQNVTLSCEQNLNHDAMYWYRQDPGQGLRLIYYSQIVNDFQKGDIAEGYSVSREKKESFPLTVTSAQKNPTAFYLCASSMGQGTSYEQYFGPGTRLTVT.

The V and J genes are TRBV5-1 and TRBJ2-5; 7 bases are shared with TRBD2. The CDR3 runs to 14 residues. In germline, CDR1 is SGHRS, CDR2 YFSETQ. V was pared by 2 bases and J by 4 bases, with 5 bases of the junction left unmatched. CDR3 sequence: CASSFQTSTETQYF. Here the CDR3 DNA reads TGCGCCAGCAGCTTTCAGACTAGCACAGAGACCCAGTACTTC.

The V call is TRBV7-9, the J call TRBJ1-1; no clear D. There are 13 residues in the CDR3. The germline V and J ends were trimmed by 5 bases and 2 bases, with 9 bases remaining between them. The V gene's germline CDR1 is SEHNR and CDR2 FQNEAQ (reference sequence). As DNA, the CDR3 is TGTGCCAGCAGCGCCGGGAGCAACACTGAAGCTTTCTTT. Amino acids: CASSAGSNTEAFF.

This chain's CDR3 is CASSPLRGRPVEQYF. The CDR3 DNA is TGTGCCAGCAGCCCCCTTCGGGGACGTCCTGTCGAGCAGTACTTC. This chain connects TRBV7-6 to TRBJ2-7; TRBD1 or TRBD2 may be the D gene (5 bases each). Deletions cut 5 bases from V and 6 bases from J, with 20 bases between. Germline loops: CDR1 SGHVS, CDR2 FNYEAQ. The CDR3 totals 15 residues.

This rearrangement joins TRBV7-2 to TRBJ2-2; D gene ambiguous. V was trimmed by 6 bases and J by 2 bases, leaving 10 bases between them. CDR3 size: 14 residues. The germline gives CDR1 SGHTA, CDR2 FQGNSA. CDR3 nucleotides: TGTGCCAGCAGTATGGGTAGTAACACCGGGGAGCTGTTTTTT. It encodes CASSMGSNTGELFF.

This chain joins TRBV7-6 and TRBJ2-3, with 9 bases aligning to TRBD1. CDR1 and CDR2 from the germline V gene are SGHVS and FNYEAQ. The V segment lost 3 bases and the J segment 2 bases; nucleotides outside the gene matches: 3. The CDR3 totals 15 residues. The CDR3 region is CASSLGQGYTDTQYF. CDR3 in DNA: TGTGCCAGCAGCTTGGGACAGGGTTACACAGATACGCAGTATTTT.